This entry lists 27 T cell receptor beta chains sequenced from one sample in a study of blood T cell repertoires in COVID-19. The data were produced by immunoSEQ multiplex PCR, yet TCRdb's version contains in-frame clones alone and is incomplete. This table has about 120,000 clones, approximately 84% appearing once. The sequencing sample was made of peripheral blood. Receptors originate from a man aged 65 to 79 with active or convalescent COVID-19.

The rearrangement uses TRBV25-1 and TRBJ1-1, with a weak D call TRBD1 (6 bases). The CDR3 covers 13 residues. V was clipped by 7 bases and J by 6 bases, with 15 bases between them. Germline V gene lookup returns CDR1 MGHDK and CDR2 SYGVNS. As DNA, the CDR3 is TGTGCCAGCAAGGGAGTGGGGGCCTCTGAAGCTTTCTTT. This gives the protein CASKGVGASEAFF.

The chain uses TRBV4-1 and TRBJ2-7; TRBD1 might be the D (6 bases). The CDR3 loop spans 18 amino acids. Germline lookup yields CDR1 MGHRA and CDR2 YSYEKL. V lost 0 bases to trimming and J lost 2 bases, with 20 bases between them. CDR3 sequence: CASSQDLIVGTRAYEQYF. The DNA of the CDR3 is TGCGCCAGCAGCCAAGATTTAATAGTCGGGACACGGGCCTACGAGCAGTACTTC.

The chain uses TRBV28 and TRBJ2-7, with 8 bases lining up with TRBD1. The CDR3 is made up of 14 amino acids. Losses at the gene ends were 6 bases for V and 2 bases for J; bases not matched to a gene: 6. Per the germline V gene, CDR1 is MDHEN and CDR2 is SYDVKM. CDR3 sequence: CASSHRQGTYEQYF. In DNA form, the CDR3 reads TGTGCCAGCAGCCACAGACAGGGGACCTACGAGCAGTACTTC.

This rearrangement joins TRBV30 to TRBJ2-6; 8 bases line up with TRBD1. CDR3 length equals 18 residues. The germline V gene has CDR1 GTSNPN and CDR2 SVGIG (reference sequence). Germline trimming cut 5 bases from V and 0 bases from J; bases unmatched to any gene: 12. CDR3 sequence reads: CAWDRGLLSSSGANVLTF. DNA for the CDR3: TGTGCCTGGGACAGGGGTCTTCTTTCCAGCTCTGGGGCCAACGTCCTGACTTTC.

V and J are TRBV6-2 or TRBV6-3 and TRBJ1-2; D is unresolved. Between the trimmed V and J ends, which lost 4 bases and 5 bases, there was a span of 11 bases. Germline V gene data show CDR1 as MNHEY and CDR2 as SVGEGT. CDR3 length: 13 amino acids. For the CDR3, the DNA is TGTGCCAGCAGTTTCTCGGTGGAGTATGGCTACACCTTC. Translating it yields CASSFSVEYGYTF.

This sequence joins TRBV3-1 (or the pseudogene TRBV3-2) and TRBJ2-3; D not certain. Germline lookup yields CDR1 LGHDT and CDR2 YNNKEL (reference sequence). The CDR3 extends over 15 amino acids. V was pared by 1 base and J by 2 bases, with 10 bases between. The CDR3 region has the DNA TGTGCCAGCAGCCAAGGTTTTCTAGACACAGATACGCAGTATTTT. This encodes CASSQGFLDTDTQYF.

V is TRBV12-3 or TRBV12-4 and J is TRBJ1-2; 9 nucleotides align to TRBD1. Trimming cost V 6 bases and J 5 bases; bases outside gene matches: 4. There are 13 residues in the CDR3. CDR3 sequence (DNA): TGTGCCAGCAGCCCGGGGACAGGGTATGGCTACACCTTC. This sequence encodes CASSPGTGYGYTF.

The chain recombines TRBV19 with TRBJ1-5, with no clear D. The germline V and J ends were trimmed by 2 bases and 0 bases, with 14 bases remaining between them. The CDR3 runs to 17 residues. CDR1 and CDR2 from the germline V gene are LNHDA and SQIVND (reference sequence). The CDR3: CASSIPEARFSNQPQHF. As DNA, the CDR3 is TGTGCCAGTAGTATACCTGAAGCGAGGTTTAGCAATCAGCCCCAGCATTTT.

V and J are TRBV15 and TRBJ2-1; TRBD2 aligns across 10 bases. V gave up 1 base and J gave up 8 bases; unmatched junction bases: 8. The CDR3 loop spans 16 amino acids. Germline V gene sequence: CDR1 LNHNV, CDR2 YYDKDF (reference sequence). CDR3 amino acids: CATSRGGSGRRDEQFF. CDR3 DNA sequence: TGTGCCACCAGCAGAGGAGGTAGCGGGAGGAGGGATGAGCAGTTCTTC. The full variable domain, its missing parts supplied by reference TRBV15 and TRBJ2-1, is DAMVIQNPRYQVTQFGKPVTLSCSQTLNHNVMYWYQQKSSQAPKLLFHYYDKDFNNEADTPDNFQSRRPNTSFCFLDIRSPGLGDTAMYLCATSRGGSGRRDEQFFGPGTRLTVL.

There are a few counts of this clone. Other nucleotide sequences from this sample produce the same CDR3. The chain is built from TRBV12-3 or TRBV12-4 and TRBJ1-2, with TRBD1 matching 7 bases. This CDR3 region has 13 residues. After removal of 6 bases from V and 2 bases from J, the junction contained 3 bases not matched to a gene. This chain's CDR3 is CASSLGQNYGYTF. The CDR3 bases are TGTGCCAGCAGCCTGGGACAGAACTATGGCTACACCTTC.

The V call is TRBV19, the J call TRBJ2-7, with 11 bases that match TRBD2. The V gene's germline CDR1 is LNHDA and CDR2 SQIVND (reference sequence). The CDR3 runs 15 residues. V lost 3 bases, J lost 6 bases, and 7 bases stayed unmatched. The CDR3 DNA sequence: TGTGCCAGTAGTATGGGGTCCCTAGCGGGAGGCGAGCAGTACTTC. Protein product: CASSMGSLAGGEQYF.

The rearrangement links TRBV24-1 to TRBJ1-5, with 9 positions matching TRBD1. The V gene end was trimmed by 3 bases and the J gene end by 7 bases; junction bases not matched to a gene: 6. CDR1 KGHDR and CDR2 SFDVKD come from the germline V gene. The CDR3 runs to 15 residues. CDR3 coding DNA: TGTGCCACCAGTGATCTTCCGGGACAGGGACAGCCCCAGCATTTT. Translation gives CATSDLPGQGQPQHF.

This chain connects TRBV4-1 to TRBJ1-6, with D maybe TRBD1 (6 bases). The CDR3 spans 14 residues. Germline V lookup: CDR1 MGHRA, CDR2 YSYEKL. With 8 bases removed from V and 5 bases from J, the gap between germline ends came to 13 bases. CDR3 region: CASHRTADNSPLHF. CDR3 bases: TGCGCCAGCCATAGGACAGCTGATAATTCACCCCTCCACTTT.

The chain uses TRBV5-6 and TRBJ2-1, with D maybe TRBD2 (5 bases). Germline V gene data show CDR1 as SGHDT and CDR2 as YYEEEE. Trimming cost V 5 bases and J 10 bases, with 13 bases left between them. The length of the CDR3 is 12 residues. The CDR3 DNA sequence: TGTGCCAGCAGATGGGCCCAGCGGGAGCAGTTCTTC. Encoded protein: CASRWAQREQFF.

This chain connects TRBV9 to TRBJ1-1, with 7 nucleotides matching TRBD1. V shed 3 bases and J 6 bases; nucleotides not matched to a gene: 11. The CDR3 length is 15 residues. Germline CDR1 SGDLS, CDR2 YYNGEE. CDR3 protein: CASSATRTRGAEAFF. The CDR3 DNA follows: TGTGCCAGCAGCGCCACAAGAACCAGGGGGGCTGAAGCTTTCTTT.

The chain couples TRBV5-8 to TRBJ2-5, with 15 bases fitting TRBD2. In germline, CDR1 is SGHTS, CDR2 YDEGEE. The CDR3 runs to 19 residues. The V and J ends lost 3 bases and 1 base, in that order; junction bases with no gene match: 10. The CDR3, as DNA: TGTGCCAGCAGCTGGACTAGCGGGAGGGCCCGTGCGCCCCAAGAGACCCAGTACTTC. Its translation: CASSWTSGRARAPQETQYF.

The V call is TRBV4-3, the J call TRBJ2-7; D is uncertain. The CDR3 sequence is 13 residues long. V lost 0 bases to trimming and J lost 4 bases, with 7 bases between them. Germline V gives CDR1 LGHNA, CDR2 YSLEER. The CDR3 here is CASSQDRYYEQYF. The DNA for the CDR3 is TGCGCCAGCAGCCAAGATCGGTATTACGAGCAGTACTTC.

This clone was counted only a few times. The chain uses TRBV15 and TRBJ2-3, with 8 bases lining up with TRBD2. Germline CDR1 reads LNHNV; CDR2 reads YYDKDF (reference sequence). This CDR3 is built from 15 residues. Unmatched junction bases numbered 5, after V lost 2 bases and J lost 4 bases. The CDR3 reads CATSRPGLVSDTQYF. CDR3 sequence (DNA): TGTGCCACCAGCAGACCGGGACTAGTATCAGATACGCAGTATTTT.

This clone was found a few times. The rearrangement uses TRBV20-1 and TRBJ1-3; unclear D gene. Trimming took 3 bases from V and 0 from J, leaving 15 bases between them. This CDR3 is built from 16 residues. Germline V gene lookup returns CDR1 DFQATT and CDR2 SNEGSKA (reference sequence). The CDR3 DNA reads TGCAGTGCTAGTACCCTAGGATCGAGCTCTGGAAACACCATATATTTT. It specifies CSASTLGSSSGNTIYF.

For this clone: The identical CDR3 is also encoded by other nucleotide sequences in the sample. This chain connects TRBV7-2 to TRBJ1-1; possibly TRBD1 for D (5 bases). Germline V gene lookup returns CDR1 SGHTA and CDR2 FQGNSA. The CDR3 contains 14 residues. Between the trimmed V and J ends, which lost 5 bases and 4 bases, there was a span of 14 bases. The CDR3 loop reads CASSPLGGSTEAFF. CDR3 DNA sequence: TGTGCCAGCAGCCCGCTGGGGGGTAGCACTGAAGCTTTCTTT.

The chain has TRBV10-2 and TRBJ2-7; D possibly corresponds to TRBD1 (6 bases). Germline V lookup: CDR1 WSHSY, CDR2 SAAADI. Trimming pared 0 bases from V and 6 bases from J, leaving 15 bases between. This CDR3 region has 15 residues. CDR3 residues: CASSESGRGNFEQYF. CDR3 bases: TGCGCCAGCAGTGAGTCGGGCAGGGGAAATTTCGAGCAGTACTTC.

The V call is TRBV6-6, the J call TRBJ2-1, with a weak D call TRBD1 (5 bases). Germline V lookup: CDR1 MNHNY, CDR2 SVGAGI (reference sequence). The CDR3 runs to 13 residues. The V gene lost 7 bases and the J gene lost 8 bases, with 15 bases spanning the gap. The CDR3 coding sequence is TGTGCCAGCACCCCGATTCAGGGCTATGAGCAGTTCTTC. This translates into CASTPIQGYEQFF.

CDR3 amino acids: CASRRDSLNTEAFF. The CDR3, as DNA: TGCGCCAGCAGGAGGGACAGTTTGAACACTGAAGCTTTCTTT. The V gene is TRBV5-1, the J gene TRBJ1-1; 7 nucleotides match TRBD1. The CDR3 length is 14 residues. V lost 5 bases and J lost 0; bases outside the gene matches: 4. Germline V gene lookup returns CDR1 SGHRS and CDR2 YFSETQ.

This chain joins TRBV5-4 and TRBJ1-2, with D possibly matching TRBD1 (6 bases). The CDR3 totals 12 residues. Germline values: CDR1 SGHNT, CDR2 YYREEE (reference sequence). Trimming took 4 bases from V and 6 from J, leaving 10 bases between them. The chain's CDR3 is CASSPDSHGYTF. The DNA of the CDR3 is TGTGCCAGCAGCCCGGACAGTCATGGCTACACCTTC. The full variable domain, its missing parts supplied by reference TRBV5-4 and TRBJ1-2, is ETGVTQSPTHLIKTRGQQVTLRCSSQSGHNTVSWYQQALGQGPQFIFQYYREEENGRGNFPPRFSGLQFPNYSSELNVNALELDDSALYLCASSPDSHGYTFGSGTRLTVV.

The chain recombines TRBV28 with TRBJ2-7, with D tentatively TRBD2 (5 bases). This CDR3 has 14 residues. Germline V gene sequence: CDR1 MDHEN, CDR2 SYDVKM. The V end lost 5 bases, the J end lost 2 bases, and 13 bases lay between the germline ends. This CDR3 reads CASSKISVAYEQYF. CDR3 coding DNA: TGTGCCAGCAGTAAAATTAGCGTGGCCTACGAGCAGTACTTC. Looking up the rest from reference TRBV28 and TRBJ2-7 gives the full variable domain: DVKVTQSSRYLVKRTGEKVFLECVQDMDHENMFWYRQDPGLGLRLIYFSYDVKMKEKGDIPEGYSVSREKKERFSLILESASTNQTSMYLCASSKISVAYEQYFGPGTRLTVT.

This chain links TRBV9 with TRBJ2-5, with 12 bases aligning to TRBD1. Germline CDR1 SGDLS, CDR2 YYNGEE. Germline trimming cut 4 bases from V and 4 bases from J; bases unmatched to any gene: 5. CDR3 size: 15 residues. CDR3 nucleotides: TGTGCCAGCAGCATGGGACAGGGGGCGAGAGAGACCCAGTACTTC. It codes for CASSMGQGARETQYF. Variable domain in full (rest from reference TRBV9 and TRBJ2-5): DSGVTQTPKHLITATGQRVTLRCSPRSGDLSVYWYQQSLDQGLQFLIQYYNGEERAKGNILERFSAQQFPDLHSELNLSSLELGDSALYFCASSMGQGARETQYFGPGTRLLVL.

A single count supports this clone. The rearrangement uses TRBV9 and TRBJ2-7; weak D call: TRBD1 (6 bases). V was trimmed by 4 bases and J by 5 bases, leaving 16 bases between them. Germline CDR1 reads SGDLS; CDR2 reads YYNGEE. The CDR3 runs 14 residues. CDR3 loop: CASSLTGFTHEQYF. CDR3 DNA sequence: TGTGCCAGCAGCCTAACAGGGTTTACCCACGAGCAGTACTTC.